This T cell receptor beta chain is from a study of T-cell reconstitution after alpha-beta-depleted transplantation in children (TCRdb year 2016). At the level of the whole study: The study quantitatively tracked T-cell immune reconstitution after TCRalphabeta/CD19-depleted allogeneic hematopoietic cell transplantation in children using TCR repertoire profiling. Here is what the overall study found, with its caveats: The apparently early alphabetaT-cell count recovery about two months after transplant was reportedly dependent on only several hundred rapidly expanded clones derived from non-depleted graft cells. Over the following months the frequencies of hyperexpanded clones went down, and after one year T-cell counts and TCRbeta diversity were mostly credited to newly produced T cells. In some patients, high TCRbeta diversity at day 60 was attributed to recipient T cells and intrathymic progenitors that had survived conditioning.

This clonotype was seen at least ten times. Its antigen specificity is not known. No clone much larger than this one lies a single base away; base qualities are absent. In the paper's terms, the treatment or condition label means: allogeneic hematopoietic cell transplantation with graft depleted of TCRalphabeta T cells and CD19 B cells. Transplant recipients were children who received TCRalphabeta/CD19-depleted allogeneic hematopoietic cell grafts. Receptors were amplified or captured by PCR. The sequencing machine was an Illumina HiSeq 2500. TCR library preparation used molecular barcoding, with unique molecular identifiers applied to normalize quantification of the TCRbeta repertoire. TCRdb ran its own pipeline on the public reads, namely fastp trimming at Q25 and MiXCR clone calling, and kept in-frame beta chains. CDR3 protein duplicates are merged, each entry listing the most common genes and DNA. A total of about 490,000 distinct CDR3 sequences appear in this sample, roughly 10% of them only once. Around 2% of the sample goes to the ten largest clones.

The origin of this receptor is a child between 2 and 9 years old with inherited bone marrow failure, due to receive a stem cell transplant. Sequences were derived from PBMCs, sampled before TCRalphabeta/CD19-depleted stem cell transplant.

Read as DNA, the sequence is TGTGCCAGCAGTTCCGGGACGGAAGCCTACGAGCAGTACTTC. This is translated as CASSSGTEAYEQYF. The V gene is TRBV6-5 and the J gene is TRBJ2-7; the D element could tentatively be TRBD1 or TRBD2, as 5 bases agree for each. CDR1 and CDR2 were assigned from the germline V gene as MNHEY and SVGAGI. Its CDR3 holds 14 amino acids, cysteine through phenylalanine. Of all the DNA, just the CDR3 is kept, 42 bases in frame from base 1. The trim is 4 bases for V and 2 bases for J, with a gap of 12 bases between the germline ends.